A selection of T cell receptor beta chains follows, all from one sample in a study of CD8+ T cells in alopecia areata. Clones were read by immunoSEQ multiplex PCR, and TCRdb kept only the in-frame ones, dropping some. The sample yields roughly 150,000 clones, roughly three fifths seen once. Source: CD4+ T cells sorted from blood, taken at week 0. The receptors were gathered from a human donor with alopecia areata. The CDR3 runs from the conserved cysteine through the conserved F or W. The order of the fields is clone size, J gene, D gene, V gene, CDR3 protein, CDR3 DNA. D genes are given only for firm matches. A row's size may be missing; if present it is once, few, many or a size class.

abundance: .; j_gene: TRBJ1-5; d_gene: .; v_gene: TRBV30; CDR3aa: CAWSVRGRRYWDQPQHF; CDR3nt: TGTGCCTGGAGTGTACGAGGGAGGCGGTATTGGGATCAGCCCCAGCATTTT
abundance: few; j_gene: TRBJ2-1; d_gene: .; v_gene: TRBV10-3; CDR3aa: CAISVGTSYNEQFF; CDR3nt: TGTGCCATCAGTGTCGGGACATCATACAATGAGCAGTTCTTC
abundance: few; j_gene: TRBJ2-3; d_gene: .; v_gene: TRBV10-3; CDR3aa: CAISESRAAFTQYF; CDR3nt: TGTGCCATCAGTGAGTCGAGGGCAGCTTTTACGCAGTATTTT
abundance: .; j_gene: TRBJ2-7; d_gene: .; v_gene: TRBV7-8; CDR3aa: CASSLALYEQYF; CDR3nt: TGTGCCAGCAGCTTAGCGCTCTACGAGCAGTACTTC
abundance: .; j_gene: TRBJ1-3; d_gene: .; v_gene: TRBV30; CDR3aa: CAWSSLDRGNTIYF; CDR3nt: TGTGCCTGGAGTTCCCTAGACAGGGGAAACACCATATATTTT
abundance: .; j_gene: TRBJ2-4; d_gene: .; v_gene: TRBV9; CDR3aa: CASSTTWAKNIQYF; CDR3nt: TGTGCCAGCAGCACAACTTGGGCCAAAAACATTCAGTACTTC
abundance: .; j_gene: TRBJ2-7; d_gene: TRBD1; v_gene: TRBV7-6; CDR3aa: CASSPLGQGTGEQYF; CDR3nt: TGTGCCAGCAGCCCTCTGGGACAGGGCACGGGCGAGCAGTACTTC
abundance: .; j_gene: TRBJ1-5; d_gene: TRBD1; v_gene: TRBV6-5; CDR3aa: CASRFAGGINQPQHF; CDR3nt: TGTGCCAGCAGATTCGCAGGGGGAATCAATCAGCCCCAGCATTTT
abundance: .; j_gene: TRBJ2-5; d_gene: .; v_gene: TRBV15; CDR3aa: CATSRDRGETQYF; CDR3nt: TGTGCCACCAGCAGAGATCGGGGCGAGACCCAGTACTTC
abundance: many; j_gene: TRBJ2-5; d_gene: TRBD2; v_gene: TRBV9; CDR3aa: CASSVGLAGEETQYF; CDR3nt: TGTGCCAGCAGCGTAGGGCTAGCGGGGGAAGAGACCCAGTACTTC
abundance: few; j_gene: TRBJ1-1; d_gene: .; v_gene: TRBV29-1; CDR3aa: CSVEEGWVTFF; CDR3nt: TGCAGCGTTGAAGAAGGGTGGGTAACTTTCTTT
abundance: .; j_gene: TRBJ2-6; d_gene: TRBD2; v_gene: TRBV5-4; CDR3aa: CASSLAGGAGANVLTF; CDR3nt: TGTGCCAGCAGCTTGGCGGGAGGGGCTGGGGCCAACGTCCTGACTTTC
abundance: .; j_gene: TRBJ2-1; d_gene: TRBD2; v_gene: TRBV7-2; CDR3aa: CASSRGGAVSYNEQFF; CDR3nt: TGTGCCAGCTCCCGGGGGGGCGCGGTTTCCTACAATGAGCAGTTCTTC
abundance: .; j_gene: TRBJ1-2; d_gene: .; v_gene: TRBV4-1; CDR3aa: CASSQDLGWPYGYTF; CDR3nt: TGCGCCAGCAGCCAAGATCTGGGTTGGCCATATGGCTACACCTTC
abundance: few; j_gene: TRBJ1-1; d_gene: .; v_gene: TRBV19; CDR3aa: CASSIYVRTEAFF; CDR3nt: TGTGCCAGTAGTATATATGTGCGGACTGAAGCTTTCTTT
abundance: once; j_gene: TRBJ2-3; d_gene: .; v_gene: TRBV7-6; CDR3aa: CASSSPRGGADTQYF; CDR3nt: TGTGCCAGCAGCTCCCCCAGGGGAGGGGCAGATACGCAGTATTTT
abundance: .; j_gene: TRBJ1-5; d_gene: .; v_gene: TRBV28; CDR3aa: CASEYSNQPQHF; CDR3nt: TGTGCCAGCGAGTATAGCAATCAGCCCCAGCATTTT
abundance: few; j_gene: TRBJ2-2; d_gene: TRBD1; v_gene: TRBV7-2; CDR3aa: CASSNGRGQRNTGELFF; CDR3nt: TGTGCCAGCAGCAACGGACGGGGACAGAGGAACACCGGGGAGCTGTTTTTT
abundance: few; j_gene: TRBJ2-1; d_gene: TRBD2; v_gene: TRBV5-6; CDR3aa: CASSWGPSGGPSSYNEQFF; CDR3nt: TGTGCCAGCAGCTGGGGGCCTAGCGGGGGGCCGAGCTCCTACAATGAGCAGTTCTTC
abundance: few; j_gene: TRBJ1-1; d_gene: TRBD1; v_gene: TRBV29-1; CDR3aa: CSVADRASYTEAFF; CDR3nt: TGCAGCGTTGCCGACAGGGCATCGTACACTGAAGCTTTCTTT
abundance: few; j_gene: TRBJ2-5; d_gene: .; v_gene: TRBV4-3; CDR3aa: CASSRSGDNVETQYF; CDR3nt: TGCGCCAGCAGCCGGTCGGGGGACAATGTGGAGACCCAGTACTTC
abundance: .; j_gene: TRBJ2-7; d_gene: .; v_gene: TRBV9; CDR3aa: CASSVTGGPSVEQYF; CDR3nt: TGTGCCAGCAGCGTGACCGGGGGCCCCTCGGTAGAGCAGTACTTC
abundance: .; j_gene: TRBJ2-3; d_gene: .; v_gene: TRBV6-5; CDR3aa: CASRESAYTDTQYF; CDR3nt: TGTGCCAGCAGGGAGTCAGCCTACACAGATACGCAGTATTTT
abundance: few; j_gene: TRBJ1-5; d_gene: .; v_gene: TRBV29-1; CDR3aa: CSASVVEGFGQPQHF; CDR3nt: TGCAGCGCCTCTGTCGTGGAGGGGTTTGGTCAGCCCCAGCATTTT
abundance: once; j_gene: TRBJ1-2; d_gene: .; v_gene: TRBV7-9; CDR3aa: CASSPTLGGYTF; CDR3nt: TGTGCCAGCAGCCCGACCTTGGGAGGCTACACCTTC
abundance: few; j_gene: TRBJ2-3; d_gene: .; v_gene: TRBV29-1; CDR3aa: CSVVHGSTDTQYF; CDR3nt: TGCAGCGTCGTCCACGGTAGCACAGATACGCAGTATTTT